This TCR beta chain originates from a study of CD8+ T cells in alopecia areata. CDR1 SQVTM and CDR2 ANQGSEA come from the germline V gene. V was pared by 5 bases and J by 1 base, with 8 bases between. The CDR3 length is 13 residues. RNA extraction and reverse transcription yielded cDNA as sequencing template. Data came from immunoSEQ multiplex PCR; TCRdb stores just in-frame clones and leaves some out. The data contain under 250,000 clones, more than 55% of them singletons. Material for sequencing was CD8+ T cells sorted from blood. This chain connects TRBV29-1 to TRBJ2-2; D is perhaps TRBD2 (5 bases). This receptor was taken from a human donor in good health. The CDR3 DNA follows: TGCAGCGTTCGGGATCTGAACACCGGGGAGCTGTTTTTT. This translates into CSVRDLNTGELFF.